The TCR beta chain under discussion was sequenced for a study of blood T cell repertoires in COVID-19. Study-wide background: Acute-phase and convalescent COVID-19 samples originated in the United States, Italy and Spain.

The CDR3 spans 14 residues. CDR1 and CDR2 (germline): MNHEY, SVGAGI. The J segment lost 6 bases and the V segment lost 5 bases, leaving 7 bases of the junction unmatched. Sequencing used immunoSEQ multiplex PCR; TCRdb keeps in-frame clones, though not all of them. Of 250,000 to 300,000 clones listed, roughly 80% are singletons. The gene calls are TRBV6-5 and TRBJ1-2; 9 nucleotides match TRBD1. The receptor's source is a man in his thirties or forties with acute COVID-19. The material sequenced was PBMCs or T cells enriched from blood (not recorded which). The CDR3 DNA reads as TGTGCCAGCAGTCGCCGGGACAGGGAGCATGGCTACACCTTC. It translates to CASSRRDREHGYTF.